These T cell receptor beta chains were read from a single sample in a study of blood T cells in healthy people across ages. Each CDR3 protein gets one entry after TCRdb re-called the 5' RACE reads with MiXCR. The sample has around 1,500,000 distinct CDR3 sequences, roughly 27% seen once. Sequenced input: blood. These receptors were collected from a woman younger than 45 in good health. The conserved cysteine and the conserved F or W are not part of the CDR3 here.

>TRBV4-1
ASSEGKMPVANTQY
>TRBV7-2
ASSLRGYSSNYGCT
>TRBV29-1
SVEDAGTDGYT
>TRBV6-4
ASRVLNEKLF
>TRBV20-1
SARTSGLNYEQY
>TRBV12-3/TRBV12-4
ASSRGVDTQY
>TRBV30
AWSGGLAGGQGRF
>TRBV12-3/TRBV12-4
ASSRNEQV
>TRBV7-8
ASSLVPGQADTQY
>TRBV14
ASGQSNFGNEQF
>TRBV28
ASSEDWSYGYT
>TRBV5-1
ASSLDLDQISYEQY
>TRBV20-1
SARDGRDEDEQY
>TRBV11-2
ASSLQGLAGNYEQY
>TRBV19
ASMRTGGLFGANVLT
>TRBV20-1
SARLDTPEAF
>TRBV29-1
SVRRGLAETNGQF
>TRBV18
ASSPDSANQPQH
>TRBV6-6
ASSYRREGTDTQY
>TRBV27
ASSQRAGNEQF
>TRBV6-5
ASSYSSVGPQH
>TRBV7-2
ASSAGFYNEQF
>TRBV7-2
ASSHTLAGGGQETQY
>TRBV9
ASSVATPSGANVRT
>TRBV6-5
ASRIGNTEAF
>TRBV20-1
SAGGGQETQY
>TRBV24-1
ATSATGGVYSNQPQH
>TRBV11-2
ASRASGAATLGELF
>TRBV20-1
SAPAESSYTQY
>TRBV29-1
SSAGELF
>TRBV5-1
ASSLVVDYGYT
>TRBV7-6
ASSHSEGTSGVTDTQY
>TRBV5-1
ASSAGLAAEETQY
>TRBV5-1
ASSLSGQGGEQY
>TRBV7-2
ASSLRSSGTNEQF
>TRBV12-3/TRBV12-4
ASSLSPQVAETQF